This passage covers 20 T cell receptor beta chains from one sample sequenced in a study of metastatic and nonmetastatic thyroid tumors. MiXCR reprocessed the PCR reads for TCRdb. The table includes some 38,000 clones, roughly 13% detected once. Each patient went into thyroid surgery without having received any treatment. The sequencing input was blood. These receptors were collected from a female donor with papillary thyroid cancer or a benign thyroid nodule (not recorded which). Some clones in this sample may be carry-over from other donors' samples.

This clone was seen at least ten times. The V gene is TRBV7-3, the J gene TRBJ1-2, with unresolved D. The germline V and J ends were trimmed by 5 bases and 6 bases, with 10 bases remaining between them. The CDR3 covers 12 residues. Germline V CDR1 and CDR2: SGHTA, FQGTGA. For the CDR3, the DNA is TGTGCCAGCAGCCTCCGCGGGGATGGCTACACCTTC. As protein: CASSLRGDGYTF.

The sample holds one count of this clone. The chain is built from TRBV4-2 and TRBJ1-4; D ambiguous. CDR3 length: 14 amino acids. The germline gives CDR1 LGHNA, CDR2 YNFKEQ. V was trimmed by 10 bases and J by 8 bases, leaving 20 bases between them. The chain's CDR3 is CAIRCGVVTEKLFF. DNA of the CDR3: TGTGCCATCAGGTGCGGGGTCGTCACCGAAAAACTGTTTTTT.

This clone was observed at least ten times. The gene calls are TRBV27 and TRBJ2-3; 7 bases fit TRBD2. The trim removed 6 bases at V and 4 bases at J, leaving 4 bases unmatched. The CDR3 has 13 residues. Per germline, CDR1 MNHEY and CDR2 SMNVEV (reference sequence). The CDR3 sequence: CASRVTSSDTQYF. The CDR3 bases are TGTGCCAGCAGGGTGACTAGCTCAGATACGCAGTATTTT.

By sample fraction, this clone is medium-sized (0.01 to 0.1%). The rearrangement links TRBV28 to TRBJ2-7; no clear D gene. The CDR3 sequence is 13 residues long. The V end lost 2 bases, the J end lost 5 bases, and 10 bases lay between the germline ends. Germline V gene sequence: CDR1 MDHEN, CDR2 SYDVKM. In DNA form, the CDR3 reads TGTGCCAGCAGTTTAGCAGGTCCCCACGAGCAGTACTTC. Protein: CASSLAGPHEQYF.

In this sample, this clone turned up many times. CDR3 region: CAISEGRIQETQYF. CDR3 nucleotide sequence: TGTGCCATCAGTGAGGGGCGGATACAAGAGACCCAGTACTTC. The chain has TRBV10-3 and TRBJ2-5, with D hard to call. CDR1 and CDR2 from the germline V gene are ENHRY and SYGVKD. The CDR3 consists of 14 residues. Trimming stripped 2 bases from V and 2 bases from J, with 9 bases between.

The sample holds many counts of this clone. The rearrangement joins TRBV20-1 to TRBJ2-5; D remains unclear. CDR3 length: 13 amino acids. Germline loops: CDR1 DFQATT, CDR2 SNEGSKA (reference sequence). The germline V and J ends were trimmed by 3 bases and 1 base, with 9 bases remaining between them. CDR3 nucleotide sequence: TGCAGTGCTAGGGCGTCCGGCCAAGAGACCCAGTACTTC. This sequence encodes CSARASGQETQYF.

This clone was recorded many times. V and J are TRBV7-2 and TRBJ2-1, with D unresolved. CDR1 is SGHTA, CDR2 FQGNSA, per germline. The V end lost 1 base, the J end lost 9 bases, and 10 bases lay between the germline ends. The CDR3 extends over 13 amino acids. This chain's CDR3 is CASSLDRAGEQFF. DNA for the CDR3: TGTGCCAGCAGCTTAGATCGGGCTGGTGAGCAGTTCTTC.

This clone was picked up many times. The V call is TRBV12-3 or TRBV12-4, the J call TRBJ1-1; a weak D match, TRBD1 (5 bases). CDR3 length equals 11 residues. Deletions cut 7 bases from V and 11 bases from J, with 14 bases between. CDR3 sequence: CASILNRGAFF. The CDR3, as DNA: TGTGCCAGCATTCTAAACCGGGGGGCTTTCTTT.

This clone was observed many times. V is TRBV30 and J is TRBJ1-2; D may be TRBD1 (6 bases). The V end lost 4 bases, the J end lost 11 bases, and 20 bases lay between the germline ends. Looked up from germline, CDR1 is GTSNPN and CDR2 is SVGIG (reference sequence). This CDR3 comprises 13 residues. CDR3: CAWTEQGRSWYTF. The CDR3 coding sequence is TGTGCCTGGACGGAACAGGGAAGGAGTTGGTACACCTTC.

This clone was counted only a few times. This chain uses TRBV4-2 with TRBJ2-2; 11 positions match TRBD2. CDR3 length: 17 residues. CDR1 is LGHNA, CDR2 YNFKEQ, per germline. V was clipped by 4 bases and J by 3 bases; unmatched bases: 7. The CDR3 protein is CASSRGTSGRDTGELFF. CDR3 nucleotide sequence: TGTGCCAGCAGCCGGGGTACTAGCGGGAGAGACACCGGGGAGCTGTTTTTT.

This clone was recorded many times. This chain links TRBV6-1 with TRBJ1-5; the D is unclear. The CDR3 totals 14 residues. Germline CDR1 is MNHNS and CDR2 is SASEGT. V gave up 11 bases and J gave up 7 bases, with 21 bases separating them. In DNA, the CDR3 is TGTGCCGCCAGCACTACCGGGTTTGGGCAGCCCCAGCATTTT. Translated: CAASTTGFGQPQHF.

This clone was picked up many times. This same CDR3 is encoded by further DNA sequences in the sample. The J gene is TRBJ2-5, the V gene TRBV7-8; 9 bases fit TRBD1. V lost 0 bases and J lost 6; bases outside the gene matches: 5. This CDR3 is built from 15 residues. Germline CDR1 is SGHVS and CDR2 is FQNEAQ. Here the CDR3 DNA reads TGTGCCAGCAGCTTAGCATACGGACAGGGGCAGACCCAGTACTTC. It encodes CASSLAYGQGQTQYF.

At least ten counts were recorded for this clone. The J gene is TRBJ1-1, the V gene TRBV20-1; 9 bases align to TRBD1. From germline, CDR1 is DFQATT and CDR2 SNEGSKA (reference sequence). This CDR3 has 13 amino acids. Trimming took 6 bases from V and 11 from J; bases not matched to a gene: 13. In nucleotides, the CDR3 is TGCAGTGCACAAGGACAGGGGTATTCGCGGGCTTTCTTT. Protein sequence: CSAQGQGYSRAFF.

This clone ranks as medium-sized. V usage is TRBV6-1 and J usage is TRBJ2-2; a weak D match, TRBD2 (5 bases). Trimming removed 2 bases from V and 4 bases from J, with 11 bases in between. This CDR3 spans 15 amino acids. The germline V gene encodes CDR1 MNHNS and CDR2 SASEGT. For the CDR3, the DNA is TGTGCCAGCAGTGAAATCTCCCGGGGCACCGGGGAGCTGTTTTTT. It yields the protein CASSEISRGTGELFF.

This clone was found many times. Other DNA sequences in this sample translate to the same CDR3. This chain joins TRBV6-1 and TRBJ1-1; D gene uncertain. CDR3 length equals 13 residues. V was trimmed by 2 bases and J by 2 bases, leaving 6 bases between them. Germline-derived CDR1 and CDR2 are MNHNS and SASEGT. DNA of the CDR3: TGTGCCAGCAGTGAACGGGGAAACACTGAAGCTTTCTTT. Encoded protein: CASSERGNTEAFF.

The sample holds many counts of this clone. V and J are TRBV10-2 and TRBJ1-6; possible D gene TRBD1, 5 bases. CDR1 is WSHSY, CDR2 SAAADI, per germline. The CDR3 has 15 amino acids. Trimming left V 2 bases short and J 9 bases short, with 14 bases between. The CDR3 loop reads CASSETESGGSPLHF. In nucleotides, the CDR3 is TGCGCCAGCAGTGAGACCGAGAGCGGGGGTTCACCCCTCCACTTT.

This clone was found many times. This chain joins TRBV4-1 and TRBJ2-7; D gene ambiguous. Germline CDR1 reads MGHRA; CDR2 reads YSYEKL. The CDR3 totals 15 residues. V gave up 5 bases and J gave up 0 bases, with 14 bases separating them. The CDR3 protein is CASSYDWSDSYEQYF. In DNA, the CDR3 is TGCGCCAGCAGCTATGATTGGTCCGACTCCTACGAGCAGTACTTC.

This clone has ten or more counts. The V gene is TRBV6-1, the J gene TRBJ1-5, with D maybe TRBD1 (6 bases). This CDR3 region has 15 residues. Germline V gene data show CDR1 as MNHNS and CDR2 as SASEGT. The ends were cut back, 5 bases at V and 5 bases at J, with 16 bases in the middle. Here the CDR3 reads CASSTGGTQDQPQHF. Written as DNA, the CDR3 is TGTGCCAGCAGTACTGGGGGGACACAAGATCAGCCCCAGCATTTT.

This clone was seen a few times. The chain uses TRBV6-2 or TRBV6-3 and TRBJ2-3; a weak D match, TRBD1 (6 bases). The CDR3 length is 15 residues. V dropped 6 bases and J dropped 8 bases, with 21 bases sitting between them. Germline V gene lookup returns CDR1 MNHEY and CDR2 SVGEGT. The CDR3 loop reads CASRPQGRITFTQYF. In DNA, the CDR3 is TGTGCCAGCAGACCCCAGGGGCGAATCACATTTACGCAGTATTTT.

In regard to this clone: The germline gene is not matched at one end of the junction; a read error may be the cause. The V call is TRBV2, the J call TRBJ1-2; weak D call: TRBD1 (6 bases). This CDR3 is 15 amino acids long. CDR1 SNHLY and CDR2 FYNNEI come from the germline V gene. CDR3 DNA: TGTGCCAGCAGTGACGGGGCAGGGGCTATGTATGTCTACACCTTC. It encodes CASSDGAGAMYVYTF.